Presented here are 30 T cell receptor beta chains from one specimen sequenced in a study of cytomegalovirus exposure and HLA in healthy donors. Both 60 Vbeta primers and 13 Jbeta primers went into the PCR. Produced via immunoSEQ multiplex PCR; TCRdb's table is partial and in-frame only. Counted here are roughly 200,000 clones, less than 80% occurring once; the ten biggest clones make up 4% to 4.5%. Material for sequencing was PBMCs. The receptors originated from a woman younger than 45 in good health and CMV-seropositive.

The chain has TRBV29-1 and TRBJ2-1, with 7 nucleotides matching TRBD2. Germline CDR1 SQVTM, CDR2 ANQGSEA. Losses at the gene ends were 1 base for V and 10 bases for J; bases not matched to a gene: 13. There are 15 residues in the CDR3. The CDR3 loop reads CSVEAPGGGKVEQFF. CDR3 DNA: TGCAGCGTTGAAGCCCCGGGAGGCGGAAAAGTCGAGCAGTTCTTC.

The rearrangement uses TRBV18 and TRBJ2-7; TRBD1 matches 8 bases. This CDR3 has 16 amino acids. Germline V gene sequence: CDR1 KGHSH, CDR2 LQKENI. V shed 3 bases, J shed 3 bases, and the junction held 10 bases outside the gene matches. CDR3 coding DNA: TGTGCCAGCTCACCCATCAGGACAGGGAATTACTACGAGCAGTACTTC. This codes for CASSPIRTGNYYEQYF.

V and J are TRBV7-2 and TRBJ1-1; TRBD1 is a possible D gene (6 bases). Trimming took off 6 bases at V and 2 bases at J, with 19 bases between the two ends. The CDR3 extends over 16 amino acids. Germline V gene data show CDR1 as SGHTA and CDR2 as FQGNSA. CDR3 loop: CASRSMLGGGNTEAFF. The CDR3 nucleotides read TGTGCCAGCAGATCGATGTTGGGAGGGGGTAACACTGAAGCTTTCTTT.

The V call is TRBV5-4, the J call TRBJ1-4; 7 bases line up with TRBD1. V was clipped by 4 bases and J by 2 bases; unmatched bases: 8. The germline V gene encodes CDR1 SGHNT and CDR2 YYREEE (reference sequence). The CDR3 is made up of 16 amino acids. CDR3: CASSRRQGGTNEKLFF. The CDR3 bases are TGTGCCAGCAGCCGACGACAGGGTGGCACTAATGAAAAACTGTTTTTT.

The chain links TRBV6-6 to TRBJ1-5, with no clear D. V shed 6 bases and J shed 1 base, with 10 bases lying between them. CDR3 size: 14 residues. The V gene's germline CDR1 is MNHNY and CDR2 SVGAGI (reference sequence). The CDR3 loop is CASSRDGSNQPQHF. CDR3 nucleotides: TGTGCCAGCAGCCGAGACGGGAGCAATCAGCCCCAGCATTTT.

CDR3 coding DNA: TGCGCCAGCAGCCAGACTCGGTACTACGAGCAGTACTTC. It codes for CASSQTRYYEQYF. This chain links TRBV4-3 with TRBJ2-7; D ambiguous. Trimming pared 3 bases from V and 3 bases from J, leaving 9 bases between. The germline CDR1 and CDR2 sequences are LGHNA and YSLEER. This CDR3 comprises 13 residues.

V and J are TRBV7-2 and TRBJ2-7; the D gene is possibly TRBD2 (5 bases). With 3 bases removed from V and 2 bases from J, the gap between germline ends came to 11 bases. This CDR3 has 14 amino acids. Germline-derived CDR1 and CDR2 are SGHTA and FQGNSA. The CDR3 loop is CASSFGLGTYEQYF. CDR3 bases: TGTGCCAGCAGCTTCGGCCTCGGGACCTACGAGCAGTACTTC.

The CDR3 region has the DNA TGCGCCAGCAGCCAACAACAGGGGTTAAACACTGAAGCTTTCTTT. Amino acid sequence: CASSQQQGLNTEAFF. This sequence joins TRBV4-1 and TRBJ1-1; TRBD1 aligns across 7 bases. Germline V gives CDR1 MGHRA, CDR2 YSYEKL. Trimming removed 2 bases from V and 2 bases from J; junction bases left unmatched: 5. CDR3 size: 15 residues.

The rearrangement links TRBV10-3 to TRBJ2-2; 9 bases align to TRBD1. This CDR3 has 17 amino acids. The ends lost 4 bases at V and 7 bases at J; junction bases unmatched: 13. The germline CDR1 and CDR2 sequences are ENHRY and SYGVKD. The CDR3 DNA is TGTGCCATCAGTGGACTACAGGGGGCGCTTCCTGGCGGGGAGCTGTTTTTT. It translates to CAISGLQGALPGGELFF.

The CDR3 region has the DNA TGTGCCTGGAGTGCTCTGGGGGGAGAAGCTTTCTTT. This gives the protein CAWSALGGEAFF. The V gene is TRBV30, the J gene TRBJ1-1; D may be TRBD1 (5 bases). This CDR3 comprises 12 residues. Germline CDR1 is GTSNPN and CDR2 is SVGIG (reference sequence). Deletions cut 1 base from V and 8 bases from J, with 11 bases between. Full variable domain (outside the CDR3, taken from reference TRBV30 and TRBJ1-1): SQTIHQWPATLVQPVGSPLSLECTVEGTSNPNLYWYRQAAGRGLQLLFYSVGIGQISSEVPQNLSASRPQDRQFILSSKKLLLSDSGFYLCAWSALGGEAFFGQGTRLTVV.

The gene calls are TRBV6-5 and TRBJ1-3; D ambiguous. The CDR3 totals 15 residues. V lost 6 bases to trimming and J lost 0 bases, with 12 bases between them. Germline assignment: CDR1 MNHEY and CDR2 SVGAGI. The CDR3 region is CASRINLSSGNTIYF. Here the CDR3 DNA reads TGTGCCAGCAGGATAAATCTCAGCTCTGGAAACACCATATATTTT.

The chain carries TRBV2 and TRBJ2-3; D not resolved. V shed 3 bases and J shed 2 bases, with 9 bases lying between them. In germline, CDR1 is SNHLY, CDR2 FYNNEI. This CDR3 is built from 14 residues. This CDR3 reads CASSDAVVTDTQYF. CDR3 bases: TGTGCCAGCAGTGACGCGGTGGTCACAGATACGCAGTATTTT.

The chain recombines TRBV6-6 with TRBJ2-7, with D tentatively TRBD2 (5 bases). Germline CDR1 is MNHNY and CDR2 is SVGAGI (reference sequence). The CDR3 is made up of 14 amino acids. The V and J ends lost 0 bases and 6 bases respectively, with 12 bases between them. The CDR3 loop reads CASSYSPDSAEQYF. CDR3 sequence (DNA): TGTGCCAGCAGTTACTCCCCGGACTCCGCCGAGCAGTACTTC.

The V call is TRBV9, the J call TRBJ2-7; D possibly corresponds to TRBD2 (6 bases). Trimming shortened V by 7 bases and J by 2 bases, and 10 bases separated the two germline ends. This CDR3 comprises 12 residues. The germline V gene has CDR1 SGDLS and CDR2 YYNGEE. CDR3 in amino acids: CASAREPYEQYF. In nucleotides, the CDR3 is TGTGCCAGCGCCCGGGAGCCCTACGAGCAGTACTTC.

The gene calls are TRBV27 and TRBJ1-2; D unresolved. The V and J ends lost 0 bases and 4 bases respectively, with 9 bases between them. CDR3 length: 14 residues. The V gene's germline CDR1 is MNHEY and CDR2 SMNVEV (reference sequence). The DNA of the CDR3 is TGTGCCAGCAGTTTATCGTTGGAGTCCTATGGCTACACCTTC. This codes for CASSLSLESYGYTF.

The chain carries TRBV5-6 and TRBJ1-5; D might be TRBD1 (5 bases). Trimming pared 3 bases from V and 1 base from J, leaving 14 bases between. The CDR3 sequence is 16 residues long. Germline assignment: CDR1 SGHDT and CDR2 YYEEEE. The CDR3 DNA follows: TGTGCCAGCAGCTCCCTTGGGGGGGGAAGCAATCAGCCCCAGCATTTT. As protein: CASSSLGGGSNQPQHF.

This rearrangement joins TRBV15 to TRBJ2-5, with 11 nucleotides matching TRBD1. CDR3 length equals 16 residues. CDR1 and CDR2 from the germline V gene are LNHNV and YYDKDF (reference sequence). V shed 2 bases, J shed 5 bases, and the junction held 7 bases outside the gene matches. The CDR3: CATSRRTGGTRETQYF. CDR3 DNA: TGTGCCACCAGCAGAAGGACAGGGGGCACAAGGGAGACCCAGTACTTC. Variable domain in full (rest from reference TRBV15 and TRBJ2-5): DAMVIQNPRYQVTQFGKPVTLSCSQTLNHNVMYWYQQKSSQAPKLLFHYYDKDFNNEADTPDNFQSRRPNTSFCFLDIRSPGLGDTAMYLCATSRRTGGTRETQYFGPGTRLLVL.

The chain uses TRBV9 and TRBJ2-5; the D gene is possibly TRBD1 (6 bases). This CDR3 is built from 16 residues. Germline CDR1 and CDR2: SGDLS and YYNGEE. The germline V and J ends were trimmed by 3 bases and 5 bases, with 20 bases remaining between them. The CDR3 DNA sequence: TGTGCCAGCAGCGGGGGGCCCGACTATCGGGGTGAGACCCAGTACTTC. Translation: CASSGGPDYRGETQYF.

The V and J genes are TRBV6-1 and TRBJ1-3; 9 bases are shared with TRBD1. This CDR3 is built from 16 residues. Germline values: CDR1 MNHNS, CDR2 SASEGT. V was pared by 3 bases and J by 2 bases, with 5 bases of the junction left unmatched. CDR3 sequence: CASSESGQGTGNTIYF. Here the CDR3 DNA reads TGTGCCAGCAGTGAGTCAGGACAGGGGACTGGAAACACCATATATTTT.

This chain joins TRBV12-5 and TRBJ1-1, with D unclear. This CDR3 region has 13 residues. V was pared by 7 bases and J by 3 bases, with 12 bases between. In germline, CDR1 is LGHNT, CDR2 FRNRAP. The CDR3 coding sequence is TGTGCTAGTGCCGAGGCTCCTCACACTGAAGCTTTCTTT. Translated, it gives CASAEAPHTEAFF.

This clone was observed a handful of times. The gene calls are TRBV7-2 and TRBJ2-7, with 15 bases aligning to TRBD2. The CDR3 has 15 residues. CDR1 SGHTA and CDR2 FQGNSA come from the germline V gene. Trimming cost V 5 bases and J 4 bases; bases outside gene matches: 3. The CDR3, as DNA: TGTGCCAGCAGCCTTGGACTAGCGGGAGGGTACGAGCAGTACTTC. Translating gives CASSLGLAGGYEQYF. The whole variable domain, filled in from reference TRBV7-2 and TRBJ2-7, reads GAGVSQSPSNKVTEKGKDVELRCDPISGHTALYWYRQSLGQGLEFLIYFQGNSAPDKSGLPSDRFSAERTGGSVSTLTIQRTQQEDSAVYLCASSLGLAGGYEQYFGPGTRLTVT.

The rearrangement joins TRBV7-8 to TRBJ1-5, with 9 positions matching TRBD1. V shed 5 bases and J 6 bases; nucleotides not matched to a gene: 8. This CDR3 contains 15 residues. Germline CDR1 reads SGHVS; CDR2 reads FQNEAQ. As DNA, the CDR3 is TGTGCCAGCAGCGTCTACAGGGGGCCAAGTCAGCCCCAGCATTTT. Amino acid sequence: CASSVYRGPSQPQHF.

The CDR3 nucleotides are TGTGCCAGCAGTTTCTCCCTCAATCAGCCCCAGCATTTT. Translated, it gives CASSFSLNQPQHF. The chain couples TRBV27 to TRBJ1-5; no definite D call. CDR1 and CDR2 from the germline V gene are MNHEY and SMNVEV (reference sequence). V was cut by 3 bases and J by 3 bases, with 6 bases left in between. The CDR3 covers 13 residues.

This sequence joins TRBV11-2 and TRBJ1-5; D gene ambiguous. The CDR3 has 15 residues. CDR1 SGHAT and CDR2 FQNNGV come from the germline V gene. Trimming pared 0 bases from V and 2 bases from J, leaving 8 bases between. The CDR3 sequence is CASSLDPAGNQPQHF. The DNA for the CDR3 is TGTGCCAGCAGCTTAGATCCGGCGGGCAATCAGCCCCAGCATTTT.

The chain uses TRBV10-3 and TRBJ1-2, with unresolved D. V lost 4 bases and J lost 5, with 17 bases in between. The CDR3 is made up of 15 amino acids. Germline V gene lookup returns CDR1 ENHRY and CDR2 SYGVKD. Written as DNA, the CDR3 is TGTGCCATCAGTGCCTCAGAAACGGCCGGGTATGGCTACACCTTC. This translates into CAISASETAGYGYTF.

CDR3 DNA sequence: TGCGCCAGCAGTGAGTCGGGGCGGGGGGTTAACGAGCAGTACTTC. This gives the protein CASSESGRGVNEQYF. This rearrangement joins TRBV10-1 to TRBJ2-7; 8 nucleotides line up with TRBD2. The J segment lost 5 bases and the V segment lost 0 bases, leaving 6 bases of the junction unmatched. The CDR3 has 15 residues. Looked up from germline, CDR1 is WNHNN and CDR2 is SYGVQD (reference sequence).

This clone has a single count. The chain links TRBV5-4 to TRBJ2-7; TRBD1 aligns across 8 bases. Per germline, CDR1 SGHNT and CDR2 YYREEE (reference sequence). The CDR3 sequence is 15 residues long. V shed 3 bases, J shed 3 bases, and the junction held 8 bases outside the gene matches. The CDR3 region has the DNA TGTGCCAGCAGCTCTCTAGTAACAGGGGGCTACGAGCAGTACTTC. The encoded protein is CASSSLVTGGYEQYF.

This sequence joins TRBV9 and TRBJ2-1; D may be TRBD1 (6 bases). There are 14 residues in the CDR3. Germline lookup yields CDR1 SGDLS and CDR2 YYNGEE. Trimming took 2 bases from V and 6 from J, leaving 12 bases between them. The CDR3 DNA reads as TGTGCCAGCAGCGTTGGGCAGGGGCTCAATGAGCAGTTCTTC. It translates to CASSVGQGLNEQFF.

The gene calls are TRBV27 and TRBJ2-7; possibly TRBD2 for D (6 bases). CDR3 length equals 15 residues. The germline V and J ends were trimmed by 4 bases and 5 bases, with 18 bases remaining between them. Germline assignment: CDR1 MNHEY and CDR2 SMNVEV (reference sequence). The DNA of the CDR3 is TGTGCCAGCAGTTCACCTTCGGAGGGTGCCCACGAGCAGTACTTC. It encodes CASSSPSEGAHEQYF.

CDR3 sequence reads: CASSFYWAGIRSGANVLTF. Written as DNA, the CDR3 is TGTGCCAGCAGTTTTTATTGGGCAGGCATACGCTCTGGGGCCAACGTCCTGACTTTC. This rearrangement joins TRBV27 to TRBJ2-6, with D unresolved. The germline gives CDR1 MNHEY, CDR2 SMNVEV (reference sequence). V lost 3 bases and J lost 0, with 18 bases in between. The CDR3 is 19 residues long.